The next 22 T cell receptor beta chains were all read from a single sample in a study of T cells in Graves' hyperthyroidism and ophthalmopathy. Amplification of TCR beta CDR3 regions used RNA as the template. HTBI primers were employed in a first-round RT-PCR of the TCR CDR3. MiXCR, run by TCRdb on the multiplex PCR reads, gives a single entry per CDR3 protein. The sample lists hundreds of thousands of distinct CDR3 sequences, over 11% occurring once. Material for sequencing was blood. These receptors all come from a woman in her thirties with Graves' hyperthyroidism that later progressed to Graves' ophthalmopathy.

J is TRBJ1-5 and V is TRBV4-1, with D unresolved. The CDR3 runs to 13 residues. Per germline, CDR1 MGHRA and CDR2 YSYEKL. V shed 2 bases and J shed 6 bases, with 8 bases lying between them. The DNA for the CDR3 is TGCGCCAGCAGCCAACAAGGTCTTCAGCCCCAGCATTTT. Translated, it gives CASSQQGLQPQHF.

This clonotype was detected many times. J is TRBJ2-7 and V is TRBV7-9; 7 bases agree with TRBD1. Per the germline V gene, CDR1 is SEHNR and CDR2 is FQNEAQ (reference sequence). V lost 4 bases, J lost 3 bases, and 9 bases stayed unmatched. This CDR3 region has 15 residues. CDR3 coding DNA: TGTGCCAGCAGCTACTCACCGGGACAGAGCTACGAGCAGTACTTC. It encodes CASSYSPGQSYEQYF.

This clonotype has only one observation. A read error may be the cause here, since a much bigger clone is one base away. This chain links TRBV29-1 with TRBJ1-2; 7 bases agree with TRBD1. The CDR3 has 14 amino acids. The germline CDR1 and CDR2 sequences are SQVTM and ANQGSEA. Germline trimming cut 4 bases from V and 2 bases from J; bases unmatched to any gene: 7. The DNA for the CDR3 is TGCAGCGTTGGAGTCGTGACAGGGAACTATGGCTACACCTTC. It translates to CSVGVVTGNYGYTF.

The rearrangement links TRBV2 to TRBJ2-1; either TRBD1 or TRBD2 may fit D (5 bases each). Trimming pared 7 bases from V and 7 bases from J, leaving 14 bases between. Germline V CDR1 and CDR2: SNHLY, FYNNEI. CDR3 length: 13 amino acids. The CDR3 DNA is TGTGCCAGCATAGGGACCCCTTGGAATGAGCAGTTCTTC. Its translation is CASIGTPWNEQFF.

This clonotype was observed a handful of times. The rearrangement links TRBV12-3 or TRBV12-4 to TRBJ2-7; the match to TRBD2 covers 8 bases. The CDR3 spans 15 residues. The trim removed 5 bases at V and 0 bases at J, leaving 6 bases unmatched. In nucleotides, the CDR3 is TGTGCCAGCAGTCCGGGCGCGGGAGGCTCCTACGAGCAGTACTTC. Its translation: CASSPGAGGSYEQYF.

This clonotype appeared many times. CDR3 sequence (DNA): TGTGCCAGCAGTTACTCACGGGACTTCTACGAGCAGTACTTC. Its translation is CASSYSRDFYEQYF. The chain carries TRBV27 and TRBJ2-7; the D gene is possibly TRBD2 (6 bases). The CDR3 consists of 14 residues. Trimming left V 4 bases short and J 3 bases short, with 13 bases between. Per the germline V gene, CDR1 is MNHEY and CDR2 is SMNVEV (reference sequence).

A remark on this clonotype: This clone may be a read error of a much larger clone one base away. This sequence joins TRBV12-5 and TRBJ1-5, with D perhaps matching TRBD1 (5 bases). Germline assignment: CDR1 LGHNT and CDR2 FRNRAP. The V gene lost 5 bases and the J gene lost 2 bases, with 10 bases spanning the gap. This CDR3 spans 14 amino acids. DNA of the CDR3: TGTGCTAGTGGTATGGCACAGGGCAATCAGCCCCAGCATTTT. Translation: CASGMAQGNQPQHF.

This clonotype was seen ten or more times. V usage is TRBV27 and J usage is TRBJ1-1; D is perhaps TRBD1 (6 bases). CDR3 length: 17 residues. With 2 bases removed from V and 0 bases from J, the gap between germline ends came to 16 bases. The germline CDR1 and CDR2 sequences are MNHEY and SMNVEV (reference sequence). CDR3 DNA sequence: TGTGCCAGCAGTTTAAATGGGGGGCTCCTAATGAACACTGAAGCTTTCTTT. Its translation: CASSLNGGLLMNTEAFF.

This clonotype appeared many times. This chain joins TRBV27 and TRBJ2-1, with D maybe TRBD2 (5 bases). CDR1 and CDR2 from the germline V gene are MNHEY and SMNVEV (reference sequence). CDR3 length equals 14 residues. Trimming left V 10 bases short and J 5 bases short, with 18 bases between. The CDR3 bases are TGTGCCATCTCCCCGGGAAGTCGGAACAATGAGCAGTTCTTC. This gives the protein CAISPGSRNNEQFF.

Remarks on this clonotype: It may be a read error: a sequence one base away is much more abundant. The V and J genes are TRBV12-3 or TRBV12-4 and TRBJ2-1; 11 bases fit TRBD2. After removal of 4 bases from V and 5 bases from J, the junction contained 4 bases not matched to a gene. The CDR3 is 15 residues long. The CDR3 DNA reads as TGTGCCAGCAGTTGGACTAGCGGGCGCAACAATGAGCAGTTCTTC. It translates to CASSWTSGRNNEQFF.

This clonotype was counted at least ten times. CDR3 in DNA: TGTGCCAGTGGTAAGGGGGAGGGGAGCAATCAGCCCCAGCATTTT. It encodes CASGKGEGSNQPQHF. This sequence joins TRBV19 and TRBJ1-5, with D maybe TRBD1 (6 bases). The germline V and J ends were trimmed by 8 bases and 1 base, with 15 bases remaining between them. The CDR3 has 15 amino acids. Germline CDR1 reads LNHDA; CDR2 reads SQIVND (reference sequence). Combining the CDR3 with reference TRBV19 and TRBJ1-5 gives the whole variable domain DGGITQSPKYLFRKEGQNVTLSCEQNLNHDAMYWYRQDPGQGLRLIYYSQIVNDFQKGDIAEGYSVSREKKESFPLTVTSAQKNPTAFYLCASGKGEGSNQPQHFGDGTRLSIL.

The gene calls are TRBV27 and TRBJ2-7, with D tentatively TRBD2 (6 bases). This CDR3 contains 14 residues. Trimming took off 2 bases at V and 2 bases at J, with 10 bases between the two ends. Germline V gene lookup returns CDR1 MNHEY and CDR2 SMNVEV (reference sequence). The CDR3 DNA follows: TGTGCCAGCAGTTTACGGGGGTCCGCCTACGAGCAGTACTTC. It specifies CASSLRGSAYEQYF.

This clonotype was counted only a few times. The rearrangement uses TRBV18 and TRBJ2-3; the D is unclear. The CDR3 consists of 14 residues. Trimming removed 2 bases at V and 4 bases at J, with 10 bases between. Germline V gives CDR1 KGHSH, CDR2 LQKENI. In nucleotides, the CDR3 is TGTGCCAGCTCACCAACGGTAGCCTCAGATACGCAGTATTTT. It is translated as CASSPTVASDTQYF.

This clonotype was seen ten or more times. The chain links TRBV27 to TRBJ2-7; D perhaps matches TRBD2 (5 bases). The germline gives CDR1 MNHEY, CDR2 SMNVEV (reference sequence). This CDR3 region has 13 residues. The V end was cut by 2 bases, the J end by 2 bases, with 7 bases between. The CDR3 reads CASSLIGAYEQYF. CDR3 bases: TGTGCCAGCAGTTTAATCGGGGCCTACGAGCAGTACTTC.

The table lists this clonotype with many counts. V gene TRBV27 combines with J gene TRBJ1-5; D uncertain. With 1 base removed from V and 0 bases from J, the gap between germline ends came to 10 bases. Germline CDR1 reads MNHEY; CDR2 reads SMNVEV (reference sequence). The CDR3 is 16 residues long. The DNA for the CDR3 is TGTGCCAGCAGTTTATTTGGGCACCTTAGCAATCAGCCCCAGCATTTT. It is translated as CASSLFGHLSNQPQHF.

With respect to this clonotype: This sequence may be a read error, since a much larger clone differs from it by one base. This chain uses TRBV20-1 with TRBJ2-7, with TRBD2 matching 11 bases. The CDR3 is 15 residues long. CDR1 DFQATT and CDR2 SNEGSKA come from the germline V gene (reference sequence). V was clipped by 4 bases and J by 7 bases; unmatched bases: 12. For the CDR3, the DNA is TGCAGTGCTACATCAACTAGCGGGAGAGGATTTGAGCAGTACTTC. Translating gives CSATSTSGRGFEQYF.

In the case of this clonotype: Relative to the germline gene, one junction end is altered; a read error may explain this. The chain recombines TRBV30 with TRBJ2-3; 7 bases map to TRBD2. The CDR3 covers 10 residues. Germline loops: CDR1 GTSNPN, CDR2 SVGIG (reference sequence). The CDR3 DNA reads TGCGCCTACGGGGGGACTACGCAGTATTTT. Residues: CAYGGTTQYF.

This clonotype has at least ten counts. The rearrangement uses TRBV20-1 and TRBJ2-3, with a tentative D call TRBD2 (7 bases). Germline CDR1 DFQATT, CDR2 SNEGSKA (reference sequence). This CDR3 comprises 15 residues. The V end was cut by 5 bases, the J end by 1 base, with 16 bases between. For the CDR3, the DNA is TGCAGTGCTCCAAGGGGGGGCCACGGCACAGATACGCAGTATTTT. Translated, it gives CSAPRGGHGTDTQYF.

This clonotype was detected many times. The gene calls are TRBV20-1 and TRBJ1-1; a weak D match, TRBD1 (5 bases). The ends were cut back, 3 bases at V and 5 bases at J, with 16 bases in the middle. CDR1 DFQATT and CDR2 SNEGSKA come from the germline V gene (reference sequence). The CDR3 has 14 amino acids. CDR3 nucleotides: TGCAGTGCTAGGACGGGGGAGGATAGGACTGAAGCTTTCTTT. It encodes CSARTGEDRTEAFF.

This clonotype was counted only a few times. The rearrangement joins TRBV30 to TRBJ1-2, with D unresolved. V dropped 2 bases and J dropped 0 bases, with 10 bases sitting between them. The length of the CDR3 is 14 residues. Germline lookup yields CDR1 GTSNPN and CDR2 SVGIG (reference sequence). In DNA, the CDR3 is TGTGCCTGGAGTTTGATCACCGCTAACTATGGCTACACCTTC. Translation: CAWSLITANYGYTF.

This clonotype was seen only a few times. V is TRBV5-1 and J is TRBJ2-7; 8 nucleotides agree with TRBD1. CDR3 length equals 15 residues. Germline V gene data show CDR1 as SGHRS and CDR2 as YFSETQ. V gave up 4 bases and J gave up 0 bases; unmatched junction bases: 6. CDR3 sequence: CASSTGQGLSYEQYF. The CDR3 region has the DNA TGCGCCAGCAGCACCGGACAGGGTCTCTCCTACGAGCAGTACTTC.

This clonotype showed up many times. The genes are TRBV10-3 and TRBJ2-7, with TRBD2 matching 9 bases. V was clipped by 7 bases and J by 5 bases; unmatched bases: 6. The CDR3 length is 13 residues. Germline V gene lookup returns CDR1 ENHRY and CDR2 SYGVKD. The CDR3 DNA sequence: TGTGCCATCACCGGGACTAGCTTCCACGAGCAGTACTTC. This translates into CAITGTSFHEQYF.